Presented here are 23 T cell receptor beta chains from one specimen sequenced in a study of blood T cells in healthy people across ages. PCR was performed a second time for roughly 7 to 12 cycles using a sample-barcoded 5' primer and a J-beta primer mix. TCRdb reanalysed the 5' RACE reads using MiXCR and keeps one entry per CDR3 protein. The repertoire holds about 760,000 distinct CDR3 sequences, with 20% to 25% as singletons. These data are also associated with another study on T cells of mothers and their children.

Sequencing was carried out using blood. Receptors originate from a boy aged 5-17 years in good health.

The chain uses TRBV7-9 and TRBJ1-4, with 8 bases lining up with TRBD1. Germline loops: CDR1 SEHNR, CDR2 FQNEAQ (reference sequence). The V and J ends lost 4 bases and 2 bases, in that order; junction bases with no gene match: 6. The CDR3 has 16 amino acids. The CDR3 sequence is CASSSDRGFTNEKLFF. The CDR3 region has the DNA TGTGCCAGCAGCTCAGACAGGGGCTTTACTAATGAAAAACTGTTTTTT.

This chain links TRBV7-2 with TRBJ1-6; possible D gene TRBD1, 6 bases. Germline V gives CDR1 SGHTA, CDR2 FQGNSA. The CDR3 loop spans 15 amino acids. Trimming stripped 5 bases from V and 7 bases from J, with 15 bases between. The CDR3 DNA sequence: TGTGCCAGCAGCCATTCCGGGGGGCAAAATTCACCCCTCCACTTT. It specifies CASSHSGGQNSPLHF. The full variable domain, completed using reference TRBV7-2 and TRBJ1-6, is GAGVSQSPSNKVTEKGKDVELRCDPISGHTALYWYRQSLGQGLEFLIYFQGNSAPDKSGLPSDRFSAERTGGSVSTLTIQRTQQEDSAVYLCASSHSGGQNSPLHFGNGTRLTVT.

This clonotype was seen a few times. CDR3 in DNA: TGTGCCAGCAGCGAACTCTATGGCTACACCTTC. As protein: CASSELYGYTF. The genes are TRBV28 and TRBJ1-2; the D is unclear. Trimming left V 6 bases short and J 4 bases short, with 6 bases between. The length of the CDR3 is 11 residues. Germline V gene data show CDR1 as MDHEN and CDR2 as SYDVKM.

A few counts support this clonotype. The J gene is TRBJ1-5, the V gene TRBV13; the D is unclear. The V gene's germline CDR1 is PRHDT and CDR2 FYEKMQ (reference sequence). Trimming pared 5 bases from V and 0 bases from J, leaving 14 bases between. This CDR3 spans 16 amino acids. The CDR3 DNA follows: TGTGCCAGCAGCAAAACCAGAGCCTATAGCAATCAGCCCCAGCATTTT. As protein: CASSKTRAYSNQPQHF.

This clonotype was detected a few times. J is TRBJ1-5 and V is TRBV6-1, with D unresolved. The V gene lost 6 bases and the J gene lost 2 bases, with 20 bases spanning the gap. The length of the CDR3 is 17 residues. Germline assignment: CDR1 MNHNS and CDR2 SASEGT. Written as DNA, the CDR3 is TGTGCCAGCAGACCCCGGACCGAAAGGTGGGGCAATCAGCCCCAGCATTTT. Translating it yields CASRPRTERWGNQPQHF.

This clonotype occurred a few times. This chain uses TRBV7-9 with TRBJ2-4; D remains ambiguous. Germline loops: CDR1 SEHNR, CDR2 FQNEAQ (reference sequence). The CDR3 runs to 14 residues. The V gene lost 5 bases and the J gene lost 0 bases, with 8 bases spanning the gap. Written as DNA, the CDR3 is TGTGCCAGCAGCCGCGATATAGCCAAAAACATTCAGTACTTC. Translated, it gives CASSRDIAKNIQYF.

V is TRBV9 and J is TRBJ2-1, with 9 bases fitting TRBD1. After removal of 4 bases from V and 6 bases from J, the junction contained 8 bases not matched to a gene. The CDR3 has 15 amino acids. Germline values: CDR1 SGDLS, CDR2 YYNGEE. The CDR3 DNA reads as TGTGCCAGCAGCATCCCGGGACAGGGAGGCAATGAGCAGTTCTTC. This translates into CASSIPGQGGNEQFF.

On this clonotype itself: One end of the junction varies from germline; a read error may be responsible. The chain has TRBV23-1 and TRBJ1-1, with unresolved D. TRBV23-1 is given ORF status, its function remaining uncertain. The CDR3 is made up of 14 amino acids. The CDR3 is CASNQSPGNTEAFF. The CDR3 bases are TGCGCCAGCAATCAATCCCCGGGAAACACTGAAGCTTTCTTT.

To note about this clonotype: An end of the junction does not agree with germline; a read error may underlie this. The V call is TRBV7-7, the J call TRBJ2-2; the D is unclear. Germline-derived CDR1 and CDR2 are SSHAT and FNYEAQ (reference sequence). The CDR3 consists of 14 residues. The CDR3 DNA follows: TGTGCTAGCAGTCGCCGGCCTTACACCGGGGAGCTGTTTTTT. Translated: CASSRRPYTGELFF.

This clonotype has just a few counts. The chain carries TRBV19 and TRBJ2-5; D gene unclear. The length of the CDR3 is 15 residues. Germline CDR1 reads LNHDA; CDR2 reads SQIVND (reference sequence). Trimming removed 4 bases at V and 2 bases at J, with 14 bases between. Here the CDR3 reads CASSSIRLAQETQYF. The CDR3 nucleotides read TGTGCCAGTAGTAGCATCCGACTCGCACAAGAGACCCAGTACTTC.

The chain uses TRBV7-8 and TRBJ2-5; the match to TRBD1 covers 7 bases. The germline CDR1 and CDR2 sequences are SGHVS and FQNEAQ. V was pared by 5 bases and J by 2 bases, with 11 bases of the junction left unmatched. The CDR3 covers 16 residues. CDR3 sequence reads: CASSPTTGQTQETQYF. Here the CDR3 DNA reads TGTGCCAGCAGCCCGACGACAGGGCAAACTCAAGAGACCCAGTACTTC.

This clonotype has only a few counts. The chain has TRBV5-1 and TRBJ1-5; no reliable D call. Trimming took 7 bases from V and 4 from J, leaving 6 bases between them. Per the germline V gene, CDR1 is SGHRS and CDR2 is YFSETQ. The CDR3 sequence is 11 residues long. The CDR3 here is CASPSNQPQHF. The CDR3, as DNA: TGCGCCAGCCCCTCAAATCAGCCCCAGCATTTT. The full variable domain, completed using reference TRBV5-1 and TRBJ1-5, is KAGVTQTPRYLIKTRGQQVTLSCSPISGHRSVSWYQQTPGQGLQFLFEYFSETQRNKGNFPGRFSGRQFSNSRSEMNVSTLELGDSALYLCASPSNQPQHFGDGTRLSIL.

This clonotype was seen a few times. The gene calls are TRBV18 and TRBJ1-1; D call uncertain. Germline CDR1 reads KGHSH; CDR2 reads LQKENI. CDR3 length equals 15 residues. V dropped 4 bases and J dropped 6 bases, with 18 bases sitting between them. The DNA for the CDR3 is TGTGCCAGCTCACTAGAGACGGGCTTGCCCGCTGAAGCTTTCTTT. It encodes CASSLETGLPAEAFF. The complete variable domain, with remaining parts taken from reference TRBV18 and TRBJ1-1, reads NAGVMQNPRHLVRRRGQEARLRCSPMKGHSHVYWYRQLPEEGLKFMVYLQKENIIDESGMPKERFSAEFPKEGPSILRIQQVVRGDSAAYFCASSLETGLPAEAFFGQGTRLTVV.

The chain couples TRBV7-2 to TRBJ2-7; 13 bases fit TRBD2. This CDR3 spans 14 amino acids. Germline CDR1 and CDR2: SGHTA and FQGNSA. Germline trimming cut 3 bases from V and 5 bases from J; bases unmatched to any gene: 1. CDR3 DNA: TGTGCCAGCAGCTTGGGGACTAGCGGGGACGAGCAGTACTTC. Its translation is CASSLGTSGDEQYF. The full variable domain, completed using reference TRBV7-2 and TRBJ2-7, is GAGVSQSPSNKVTEKGKDVELRCDPISGHTALYWYRQSLGQGLEFLIYFQGNSAPDKSGLPSDRFSAERTGGSVSTLTIQRTQQEDSAVYLCASSLGTSGDEQYFGPGTRLTVT.

The J gene is TRBJ2-3, the V gene TRBV29-1; 10 bases are shared with TRBD2. After removal of 5 bases from V and 6 bases from J, the junction contained 5 bases not matched to a gene. The germline V gene encodes CDR1 SQVTM and CDR2 ANQGSEA. There are 13 residues in the CDR3. The CDR3: CSVSGGAPDTQYF. The CDR3 coding sequence is TGCAGCGTTAGCGGGGGGGCGCCCGATACGCAGTATTTT.

This clonotype has a handful of counts. The chain carries TRBV12-3 or TRBV12-4 and TRBJ2-5; D ambiguous. This CDR3 contains 15 residues. Deletions cut 3 bases from V and 5 bases from J, with 16 bases between. The CDR3 nucleotides are TGTGCCAGCAGTTTTCAGTCCCCTGGATCGGAGACCCAGTACTTC. It is translated as CASSFQSPGSETQYF.

A note on this clonotype: Since no conserved phenylalanine or tryptophan closes the CDR3, a read error is the likely cause. Because the CDR3's place on the DNA is in doubt, the DNA is left out and the CDR3 is given as listed by TCRdb. V gene TRBV10-3 combines with J gene TRBJ1-5. The CDR3 is 15 amino acids long, termini counted. Germline V gene sequence: CDR1 ENHRY, CDR2 SYGVKD. Here the CDR3 reads CAISDSDRGYQPQHL.

This clonotype has a handful of counts. The chain links TRBV9 to TRBJ2-1, with 7 bases aligning to TRBD1. Trimming cost V 0 bases and J 1 base; bases outside gene matches: 10. Germline V lookup: CDR1 SGDLS, CDR2 YYNGEE. The CDR3 has 18 residues. CDR3 protein: CASSVDWLGGWSYNEQFF. For the CDR3, the DNA is TGTGCCAGCAGCGTAGATTGGCTAGGGGGCTGGTCCTACAATGAGCAGTTCTTC.

This chain joins TRBV20-1 and TRBJ2-1; 8 nucleotides match TRBD2. Trimming at V came to 5 bases and at J to 9 bases, leaving 9 bases not matched to a gene. CDR3 length: 13 residues. Germline CDR1 DFQATT, CDR2 SNEGSKA (reference sequence). The CDR3 loop reads CSASGTSWGEQFF. Here the CDR3 DNA reads TGCAGTGCTTCCGGGACTAGTTGGGGTGAGCAGTTCTTC.

The chain is built from TRBV7-2 and TRBJ2-7; D might be TRBD1 (5 bases). TRBJ2-1 matches the DNA end more closely, so the J call is doubtful. The CDR3 loop spans 13 amino acids. Germline CDR1 and CDR2: SGHTA and FQGNSA. Written as DNA, the CDR3 is TGTGCCAGCAGCTTAAGGGGAACAGGTGAGCAGTTCTTC. It is translated as CASSLRGTGEQFF.

As concerns this clonotype: One junction end does not reproduce the germline sequence, and a read error may be involved. This chain joins TRBV2 and TRBJ1-4, with a tentative D call TRBD1 (6 bases). The CDR3 consists of 15 residues. CDR1 SNHLY and CDR2 FYNNEI come from the germline V gene. The CDR3 sequence: CASSGFGRGKEKLFF. The CDR3 bases are TGTGCCAGCAGTGGGTTCGGCAGGGGAAAGGAAAAGCTGTTTTTT.

The rearrangement links TRBV6-5 to TRBJ2-3; D remains unclear. The CDR3 has 15 residues. Per germline, CDR1 MNHEY and CDR2 SVGAGI. The V gene lost 6 bases and the J gene lost 0 bases, with 13 bases spanning the gap. This chain's CDR3 is CASRPLPPSTDTQYF. As DNA, the CDR3 is TGTGCCAGCAGACCCCTGCCTCCTAGCACAGATACGCAGTATTTT.

Regarding this clonotype: The germline gene is not matched at one end of the junction; a read error may be the cause. V gene TRBV7-9 combines with J gene TRBJ1-6; no firm D call. From germline, CDR1 is SEHNR and CDR2 FQNEAQ (reference sequence). The CDR3 loop spans 15 amino acids. The CDR3 DNA sequence: TGTGCCAGCAGCTCCAGGAGCTCCAATAATTCACCCCTCCACTTT. This gives the protein CASSSRSSNNSPLHF.